The sequence of this TCR beta chain was determined in a study of PD-L1 blockade in urothelial cancer. Study-wide findings and caveats: Lower than median blood TCR clonality before treatment predicted better survival.

Profiled with immunoSEQ multiplex PCR; TCRdb holds only in-frame clones, not every one. The sample lists about 100,000 clones, roughly 88% seen once, with 2.4% in the top ten. Notes on this clone: What it recognizes is unknown.

All patients carried locally advanced or metastatic urothelial carcinoma. The germline gives CDR1 SGHTA, CDR2 FQGNSA. V shed 3 bases, J shed 0 bases, and the junction held 5 bases outside the gene matches. The CDR3 sequence is 17 residues long. This sequence joins TRBV7-2 and TRBJ2-5; 12 bases match TRBD2. This clonotype was sampled from a man between 50 and 59 years old with urothelial cancer. The material was PBMCs, obtained around atezolizumab (anti-PD-L1) treatment. CDR3 residues: CASSFRLAGGYQETQYF. In DNA, the CDR3 is TGTGCCAGCAGCTTTAGGCTAGCGGGAGGGTACCAAGAGACCCAGTACTTC. The complete variable domain, with remaining parts taken from reference TRBV7-2 and TRBJ2-5, reads GAGVSQSPSNKVTEKGKDVELRCDPISGHTALYWYRQSLGQGLEFLIYFQGNSAPDKSGLPSDRFSAERTGGSVSTLTIQRTQQEDSAVYLCASSFRLAGGYQETQYFGPGTRLLVL.